The 26 T cell receptor beta chains presented below share a single source sample, sequenced in a study of cytomegalovirus exposure and HLA in healthy donors. Libraries were prepared by immunoSEQ multiplex PCR; TCRdb keeps only in-frame clonotypes and omits some of them. The profile shows roughly 56,000 clones, roughly nine tenths of them singletons. The sample taken for sequencing was PBMCs. The receptors were sampled from a young woman in good health and CMV-seronegative.

V and J are TRBV28 and TRBJ1-2, with 10 bases lining up with TRBD1. J was trimmed by 0 bases and V by 4 bases; bases with no gene match: 8. Per the germline V gene, CDR1 is MDHEN and CDR2 is SYDVKM. The CDR3 has 17 residues. CDR3 residues: CASSSGTGVLANYGYTF. CDR3 in DNA: TGTGCCAGCAGTTCCGGGACAGGGGTCCTAGCTAACTATGGCTACACCTTC.

V usage is TRBV4-1 and J usage is TRBJ2-7; 8 nucleotides match TRBD1. The CDR3 is 17 residues long. CDR1 is MGHRA and CDR2 is YSYEKL in the germline V gene. V lost 2 bases, J lost 7 bases, and 16 bases stayed unmatched. The CDR3 bases are TGCGCCAGCAGCCAAAACTTGCCGCGGACAGGGAGTTGGGAGCAGTACTTC. Its translation: CASSQNLPRTGSWEQYF.

This chain joins TRBV25-1 and TRBJ2-5; weak D call: TRBD2 (5 bases). There are 15 residues in the CDR3. V shed 4 bases and J shed 5 bases, with 17 bases lying between them. CDR1 and CDR2 from the germline V gene are MGHDK and SYGVNS. CDR3 sequence: CASSVLHNSGETQYF. The DNA of the CDR3 is TGTGCCAGCAGTGTCTTACACAATTCGGGGGAGACCCAGTACTTC.

This clone was seen a handful of times. V usage is TRBV10-1 and J usage is TRBJ2-7, with D perhaps matching TRBD2 (6 bases). CDR3 length: 15 residues. Germline V gene sequence: CDR1 WNHNN, CDR2 SYGVQD (reference sequence). V lost 3 bases to trimming and J lost 5 bases, with 17 bases between them. The CDR3 sequence: CASSDSRTAGHEQYF. CDR3 bases: TGCGCCAGCAGTGATAGCAGGACTGCGGGGCACGAGCAGTACTTC.

The V and J genes are TRBV7-3 and TRBJ2-2, with D hard to call. The V and J ends lost 2 bases and 2 bases respectively, with 9 bases between them. The CDR3 extends over 15 amino acids. Germline V gene lookup returns CDR1 SGHTA and CDR2 FQGTGA. The CDR3 DNA sequence: TGTGCCAGCAGCTTAGTGCCAGTAAACACCGGGGAGCTGTTTTTT. Protein product: CASSLVPVNTGELFF.

The genes are TRBV5-8 and TRBJ1-6, with D tentatively TRBD1 (6 bases). The CDR3 runs 11 residues. Germline-derived CDR1 and CDR2 are SGHTS and YDEGEE. The ends were cut back, 6 bases at V and 13 bases at J, with 11 bases in the middle. The CDR3 loop is CASNPGAPLHF. CDR3 nucleotide sequence: TGTGCCAGCAACCCAGGGGCCCCCCTCCACTTT.

The chain links TRBV4-1 to TRBJ2-5, with a tentative D call TRBD2 (6 bases). Germline CDR1 and CDR2: MGHRA and YSYEKL. This CDR3 has 16 residues. Trimming removed 2 bases at V and 3 bases at J, with 16 bases between. CDR3 in DNA: TGCGCCAGCAGCCAATTGTTTCCGGGAGAAAAAGAGACCCAGTACTTC. Translation: CASSQLFPGEKETQYF.

This chain connects TRBV13 to TRBJ2-3, with D tentatively TRBD2 (6 bases). This CDR3 is built from 17 residues. Per the germline V gene, CDR1 is PRHDT and CDR2 is FYEKMQ (reference sequence). V dropped 0 bases and J dropped 0 bases, with 13 bases sitting between them. The CDR3 DNA reads as TGTGCCAGCAGCTTAGGCTTAGGACTAACGAGCACAGATACGCAGTATTTT. This translates into CASSLGLGLTSTDTQYF.

This sequence joins TRBV19 and TRBJ1-1; 9 bases line up with TRBD1. Germline CDR1 reads LNHDA; CDR2 reads SQIVND (reference sequence). V lost 5 bases to trimming and J lost 5 bases; unmatched junction nucleotides: 6. The CDR3 has 14 residues. CDR3: CASSSTGGRTEAFF. The CDR3 DNA reads TGTGCCAGTAGTTCGACAGGGGGTAGAACTGAAGCTTTCTTT.

The chain couples TRBV6-5 to TRBJ1-1, with D hard to call. The CDR3 is made up of 15 amino acids. CDR1 and CDR2 from the germline V gene are MNHEY and SVGAGI. V was pared by 0 bases and J by 0 bases, with 8 bases between. CDR3 sequence: CASSYSEGLNTEAFF. The DNA of the CDR3 is TGTGCCAGCAGTTACTCAGAGGGATTGAACACTGAAGCTTTCTTT.

Only a few counts were recorded for this clone. The J gene is TRBJ1-5, the V gene TRBV7-9; TRBD1 matches at 10 bases. The junction had 4 bases not matched to a gene; V was cut back by 5 bases and J by 0 bases. This CDR3 has 16 amino acids. Germline values: CDR1 SEHNR, CDR2 FQNEAQ (reference sequence). The CDR3: CASSRGTGDSNQPQHF. The CDR3 nucleotides are TGTGCCAGCAGCCGCGGGACAGGGGATAGCAATCAGCCCCAGCATTTT.

V usage is TRBV29-1 and J usage is TRBJ1-5, with D maybe TRBD1 (6 bases). The V end lost 4 bases, the J end lost 4 bases, and 8 bases lay between the germline ends. The germline V gene has CDR1 SQVTM and CDR2 ANQGSEA. The CDR3 extends over 12 amino acids. CDR3 nucleotides: TGCAGCGTTGGGCAGGGGAATCAGCCCCAGCATTTT. Translated: CSVGQGNQPQHF. Combining the CDR3 with reference TRBV29-1 and TRBJ1-5 gives the whole variable domain SAVISQKPSRDICQRGTSLTIQCQVDSQVTMMFWYRQQPGQSLTLIATANQGSEATYESGFVIDKFPISRPNLTFSTLTVSNMSPEDSSIYLCSVGQGNQPQHFGDGTRLSIL.

This clone was seen only a few times. CDR3 in amino acids: CASSRDRAGELFF. The CDR3 coding sequence is TGTGCCAGTAGTAGAGACAGGGCCGGGGAGCTGTTTTTT. V is TRBV19 and J is TRBJ2-2, with 7 bases aligning to TRBD1. The CDR3 extends over 13 amino acids. With 4 bases clipped from V and 6 bases from J, the junction kept 2 bases outside the gene matches. From germline, CDR1 is LNHDA and CDR2 SQIVND (reference sequence).

The V call is TRBV5-1, the J call TRBJ2-4; the match to TRBD2 covers 13 bases. The CDR3 has 16 residues. Germline CDR1 is SGHRS and CDR2 is YFSETQ. The V gene end was trimmed by 4 bases and the J gene end by 2 bases; junction bases not matched to a gene: 3. CDR3: CASSKLAGGPKNIQYF. DNA for the CDR3: TGCGCCAGCAGCAAACTAGCGGGGGGGCCCAAAAACATTCAGTACTTC.

The chain couples TRBV19 to TRBJ2-7; 8 positions agree with TRBD2. The trim removed 3 bases at V and 0 bases at J, leaving 16 bases unmatched. From germline, CDR1 is LNHDA and CDR2 SQIVND (reference sequence). There are 19 residues in the CDR3. The CDR3 DNA is TGTGCCAGTAGTATCGGGCCCCTTAAAAGCGGGAGATACTCCTACGAGCAGTACTTC. Amino acids: CASSIGPLKSGRYSYEQYF.

This clone was detected once. The chain joins TRBV7-9 to TRBJ2-3; D remains unclear. This CDR3 is 11 amino acids long. Trimming stripped 5 bases from V and 6 bases from J, with 6 bases between. Looked up from germline, CDR1 is SEHNR and CDR2 is FQNEAQ (reference sequence). The CDR3 here is CASSLLDTQYF. In DNA, the CDR3 is TGTGCCAGCAGCCTCCTGGATACGCAGTATTTT.

For this clone: An end of the junction does not agree with germline; a read error may underlie this. The rearrangement uses TRBV27 and TRBJ2-7, with 7 bases identical to TRBD1. In germline, CDR1 is MNHEY, CDR2 SMNVEV (reference sequence). This CDR3 is 14 amino acids long. Here the CDR3 DNA reads TGTGTCAGCAGTTTTGGGACAGTCGGCTACGAGCAGTACTTC. Translation gives CVSSFGTVGYEQYF.

The chain is built from TRBV14 and TRBJ1-6; weak D call: TRBD1 (5 bases). In germline, CDR1 is SGHDN, CDR2 FVKESK. The CDR3 extends over 15 amino acids. Trimming removed 0 bases at V and 6 bases at J, with 9 bases between. The CDR3 loop is CASSQDGRANSPLHF. The CDR3 DNA reads as TGTGCCAGCAGCCAAGACGGCAGGGCTAATTCACCCCTCCACTTT. Variable domain in full (rest from reference TRBV14 and TRBJ1-6): EAGVTQFPSHSVIEKGQTVTLRCDPISGHDNLYWYRRVMGKEIKFLLHFVKESKQDESGMPNNRFLAERTGGTYSTLKVQPAELEDSGVYFCASSQDGRANSPLHFGNGTRLTVT.

The chain recombines TRBV5-1 with TRBJ1-1; D may be TRBD1 (5 bases). V lost 2 bases, J lost 6 bases, and 17 bases lay in between. Germline values: CDR1 SGHRS, CDR2 YFSETQ. The CDR3 covers 15 residues. This CDR3 reads CASSLDLGGMAEAFF. The CDR3, as DNA: TGCGCCAGCAGCTTAGATCTGGGGGGAATGGCTGAAGCTTTCTTT.

A single count supports this clone. The V gene is TRBV12-5, the J gene TRBJ2-1; 11 positions match TRBD1. The germline CDR1 and CDR2 sequences are LGHNT and FRNRAP. This CDR3 has 16 residues. V was clipped by 5 bases and J by 7 bases; unmatched bases: 10. The CDR3 DNA follows: TGTGCTAGTGGTCCATTGGGGACAGGGGGATGGAATGAGCAGTTCTTC. It translates to CASGPLGTGGWNEQFF.

As DNA, the CDR3 is TGTGCCAGCGGGCGGGATCTCACAGATACGCAGTATTTT. Its protein product is CASGRDLTDTQYF. The V and J genes are TRBV6-5 and TRBJ2-3, with TRBD2 as a possible D gene (6 bases). Germline V gene lookup returns CDR1 MNHEY and CDR2 SVGAGI. Trimming pared 8 bases from V and 2 bases from J, leaving 11 bases between. The CDR3 covers 13 residues.

This clone has only a few counts. The chain recombines TRBV2 with TRBJ2-3; 8 nucleotides line up with TRBD2. Germline V gene lookup returns CDR1 SNHLY and CDR2 FYNNEI. Trimming at V came to 2 bases and at J to 6 bases, leaving 7 bases not matched to a gene. The CDR3 contains 15 residues. CDR3: CASSERSSGSDTQYF. The CDR3 coding sequence is TGTGCCAGCAGTGAAAGGTCTAGCGGGTCGGATACGCAGTATTTT.

The genes are TRBV6-1 and TRBJ1-1, with 8 bases aligning to TRBD1. This CDR3 spans 14 amino acids. The junction had 7 bases not matched to a gene; V was cut back by 7 bases and J by 3 bases. The germline V gene has CDR1 MNHNS and CDR2 SASEGT. In DNA form, the CDR3 reads TGTGCCAGCAACATACAGGGGGGGTACACTGAAGCTTTCTTT. Its protein is CASNIQGGYTEAFF.

The chain uses TRBV12-2 and TRBJ2-7; no check of the table's D call, TRBD1, against the DNA was made. TRBV12-2 represents a pseudogene. This CDR3 has 15 amino acids. CDR3 nucleotide sequence: TGTGCAAGTCGCTTAGCCCGGGACAGGGACCACGAGCAGTACTTC. Translating it yields CASRLARDRDHEQYF.

J is TRBJ2-7 and V is TRBV30; 8 nucleotides line up with TRBD2. With 4 bases clipped from V and 0 bases from J, the junction kept 11 bases outside the gene matches. This CDR3 has 16 amino acids. Germline values: CDR1 GTSNPN, CDR2 SVGIG (reference sequence). CDR3 nucleotide sequence: TGTGCCTGGACCCCCGGGGGGGGGCGCCTCTCCTACGAGCAGTACTTC. Translating it yields CAWTPGGGRLSYEQYF. Full variable domain (missing parts from reference TRBV30 and TRBJ2-7): SQTIHQWPATLVQPVGSPLSLECTVEGTSNPNLYWYRQAAGRGLQLLFYSVGIGQISSEVPQNLSASRPQDRQFILSSKKLLLSDSGFYLCAWTPGGGRLSYEQYFGPGTRLTVT.

This CDR3 is CASSVGPRDKSNEQYF. The CDR3 DNA reads TGTGCCAGCAGCGTCGGCCCCCGGGACAAGAGCAACGAGCAGTACTTC. The chain recombines TRBV9 with TRBJ2-7; TRBD1 is a possible D gene (6 bases). In germline, CDR1 is SGDLS, CDR2 YYNGEE. This CDR3 is 16 amino acids long. Between the trimmed V and J ends, which lost 2 bases and 5 bases, there was a span of 20 bases.